The 17 T cell receptor beta chains below were found in one sample sequenced in a study of human T cells and chemical hapten exposure. One entry per CDR3 protein, called by TCRdb with MiXCR from the RACE reads. The sample lists around 150,000 distinct CDR3 sequences; about a quarter were seen once. The time point is: patch test 3, about 24 weeks after DPC sensitization. The treatment here: therapeutic diphenylcyclopropenone sensitization with weekly scalp DPC. The sequencing used whole blood, collected in connection with sensitization to the hapten diphenylcyclopropenone (DPC). The receptors were sampled from a young woman with alopecia areata. Some clones in this sample may be carry-over from other donors' samples.

V gene TRBV7-2 combines with J gene TRBJ2-2; D is possibly TRBD2 (6 bases). This CDR3 is 14 amino acids long. Trimming cost V 7 bases and J 6 bases, with 15 bases left between them. Per germline, CDR1 SGHTA and CDR2 FQGNSA. The DNA for the CDR3 is TGTGCCAGCATTTTTGGAGGGCTCCCCGGGGAGCTGTTTTTT. Translated: CASIFGGLPGELFF.

The rearrangement uses TRBV27 and TRBJ2-1; the D is unclear. The CDR3 is 16 amino acids. Deletions cut 5 bases from V and 5 bases from J, with 19 bases between. CDR1 and CDR2 (germline): MNHEY, SMNVEV (reference sequence). In DNA form, the CDR3 reads TGTGCCAGCAGTCTACCACTGGCTAAGGGAAACAATGAGCAGTTCTTC. Residues: CASSLPLAKGNNEQFF.

The genes are TRBV7-8 and TRBJ2-5; 10 bases are a match to TRBD1. The germline gives CDR1 SGHVS, CDR2 FQNEAQ. CDR3 length: 18 residues. Trimming took 1 base from V and 1 from J; bases not matched to a gene: 9. CDR3 sequence reads: CASSLVGWGQGFQETQYF. CDR3 nucleotide sequence: TGTGCCAGCAGCTTAGTTGGATGGGGACAGGGGTTCCAAGAGACCCAGTACTTC.

This clonotype came up a few times. The chain couples TRBV28 to TRBJ1-1; 8 bases are a match to TRBD1. Germline CDR1 reads MDHEN; CDR2 reads SYDVKM. CDR3 size: 16 residues. Trimming removed 5 bases from V and 2 bases from J; junction bases left unmatched: 10. In nucleotides, the CDR3 is TGTGCCAGCAGTCGCCTGGACAGGGTGAAAAACACTGAAGCTTTCTTT. It translates to CASSRLDRVKNTEAFF.

J is TRBJ2-3 and V is TRBV30; weak D call: TRBD1 (5 bases). Germline V gene sequence: CDR1 GTSNPN, CDR2 SVGIG (reference sequence). There are 11 residues in the CDR3. V gave up 0 bases and J gave up 11 bases, with 9 bases separating them. The CDR3 sequence is CAWSVPGKQYF. CDR3 nucleotide sequence: TGTGCCTGGAGTGTACCAGGGAAGCAGTATTTT.

This sequence joins TRBV4-1 and TRBJ1-4; D is unclear. Germline CDR1 reads MGHRA; CDR2 reads YSYEKL. The V end lost 4 bases, the J end lost 9 bases, and 15 bases lay between the germline ends. The CDR3 spans 14 residues. The CDR3 here is CASSLQLAGQKLFF. The CDR3, as DNA: TGCGCCAGCAGCCTTCAGCTGGCGGGCCAAAAACTGTTTTTT.

This clonotype has only a few counts. The J gene is TRBJ2-1, the V gene TRBV5-1; possibly TRBD2 for D (5 bases). Germline V lookup: CDR1 SGHRS, CDR2 YFSETQ. This CDR3 spans 15 amino acids. V lost 2 bases, J lost 4 bases, and 13 bases lay in between. In DNA, the CDR3 is TGCGCCAGCAGCTTCGGACTTCGAAATTACAATGAGCAGTTCTTC. This sequence encodes CASSFGLRNYNEQFF.

This clonotype was observed a single time. This sequence joins TRBV6-6 and TRBJ2-1; TRBD2 aligns across 10 bases. Looked up from germline, CDR1 is MNHNY and CDR2 is SVGAGI (reference sequence). The CDR3 sequence is 16 residues long. V trimming: 5 bases; J trimming: 3 bases; junction bases outside the gene matches: 7. This CDR3 is CASSALAGVIYNEQFF. The DNA of the CDR3 is TGTGCCAGCAGTGCCCTAGCGGGAGTAATCTACAATGAGCAGTTCTTC.

This clonotype was picked up many times. This rearrangement joins TRBV7-3 to TRBJ2-7, with 11 bases that match TRBD2. This CDR3 is built from 15 residues. Trimming removed 5 bases from V and 2 bases from J; junction bases left unmatched: 5. Germline CDR1 reads SGHTA; CDR2 reads FQGTGA. The DNA of the CDR3 is TGTGCCAGCAGCGTCACTAGCGGGGGCCCCTACGAGCAGTACTTC. It specifies CASSVTSGGPYEQYF.

The rearrangement joins TRBV7-2 to TRBJ2-7, with D perhaps given as TRBD1 or TRBD2 (5 bases each). The germline gives CDR1 SGHTA, CDR2 FQGNSA. The ends were cut back, 6 bases at V and 6 bases at J, with 12 bases in the middle. There are 12 residues in the CDR3. CDR3 in amino acids: CASRGWGSEQYF. In DNA, the CDR3 is TGTGCCAGCAGGGGCTGGGGGTCCGAGCAGTACTTC.

As regards this clonotype: A read error may produce the germline difference seen at one junction end. J is TRBJ2-1 and V is TRBV9; no firm D call. This CDR3 has 15 residues. From germline, CDR1 is SGDLS and CDR2 YYNGEE. The CDR3 sequence: CASSVGSGSSNEQFF. The CDR3 DNA reads as TGTGCCAGCAGCGTAGGGTCCGGGTCCTCCAATGAGCAGTTCTTC.

This chain connects TRBV7-6 to TRBJ2-3; 8 nucleotides align to TRBD2. V gave up 5 bases and J gave up 6 bases; unmatched junction bases: 16. Germline CDR1 reads SGHVS; CDR2 reads FNYEAQ. This CDR3 contains 17 residues. The CDR3 is CASSRRPAGVARDTQYF. The CDR3 bases are TGTGCCAGCAGCCGTCGCCCAGCGGGGGTTGCACGGGATACGCAGTATTTT.

In this sample, this clonotype turned up a few times. The CDR3 bases are TGTGCCAGCAGCCAACCCCCGGTGGTGCGCGAGCAGTACTTC. This sequence encodes CASSQPPVVREQYF. J is TRBJ2-7 and V is TRBV3-1, with D unresolved. The V end was cut by 2 bases, the J end by 6 bases, with 14 bases between. The germline V gene encodes CDR1 LGHDT and CDR2 YNNKEL (reference sequence). The CDR3 has 14 residues.

J is TRBJ2-7 and V is TRBV7-9; 10 bases align to TRBD2. CDR1 SEHNR and CDR2 FQNEAQ come from the germline V gene (reference sequence). Unmatched junction bases numbered 5, after V lost 7 bases and J lost 5 bases. The CDR3 length is 13 residues. The CDR3 DNA reads as TGTGCCAGCACCTCCGGGACTAGCGACGAGCAGTACTTC. As protein: CASTSGTSDEQYF.

This clonotype was detected a few times. The chain couples TRBV29-1 to TRBJ1-2, with D unclear. From germline, CDR1 is SQVTM and CDR2 ANQGSEA. Trimming removed 7 bases at V and 6 bases at J, with 12 bases between. The CDR3 loop spans 11 amino acids. In DNA form, the CDR3 reads TGCAGCGCAATTGTGGGGAATGGCTACACCTTC. Its translation is CSAIVGNGYTF.

The chain recombines TRBV5-1 with TRBJ1-1; 11 bases align to TRBD1. The germline V gene encodes CDR1 SGHRS and CDR2 YFSETQ. The V gene end was trimmed by 4 bases and the J gene end by 2 bases; junction bases not matched to a gene: 7. The CDR3 loop spans 16 amino acids. This CDR3 reads CASSQWTGGGNTEAFF. CDR3 coding DNA: TGCGCCAGCAGCCAATGGACAGGGGGCGGAAACACTGAAGCTTTCTTT.

This clonotype was recorded a few times. The V and J genes are TRBV5-1 and TRBJ2-5, with D unclear. Germline-derived CDR1 and CDR2 are SGHRS and YFSETQ. The CDR3 consists of 13 residues. V was trimmed by 0 bases and J by 7 bases, leaving 10 bases between them. CDR3 DNA: TGCGCCAGCAGCTTGGTACATAGAGGGACCCAGTACTTC. Amino acid sequence: CASSLVHRGTQYF.